The rows below give T cell receptor beta chains drawn from one sample of a study of T cell changes during pregnancy in multiple sclerosis. Some clones are missing from TCRdb's copy, which holds only in-frame ones; the method was immunoSEQ multiplex PCR. The sample lists 55,000 to 75,000 clones, 91% seen once, with roughly 1.4% in the top ten. Sequencing used peripheral blood, obtained after pregnancy. The receptors shown here come from a female donor in good health, enrolled as a control in a pregnancy study. The CDR3 runs from the conserved cysteine through the conserved F or W. Each record gives: CDR3 protein, CDR3 DNA, V gene, clone size, J gene, D gene. A D gene is named only where the DNA matches it firmly. Clone size is shown for a subset of rows, as once, few, many or a class of expanded clone.

CDR3: CASSRDRGGSYEQYF; DNA: TGCGCCAGCAGCCGAGACAGGGGAGGCTCCTACGAGCAGTACTTC; V: TRBV5-1; size: NA; J: TRBJ2-7; D: TRBD1
CDR3: CASSQVDSDLLYGYTF; DNA: TGTGCCAGCAGCCAAGTGGACAGCGACCTCCTTTATGGCTACACCTTC; V: TRBV14; size: NA; J: TRBJ1-2; D: NA
CDR3: CASSSRTSGGSYEQYF; DNA: TGTGCCAGCAGCTCCCGGACTAGCGGGGGATCCTACGAGCAGTACTTC; V: TRBV11-3; size: once; J: TRBJ2-7; D: TRBD2
CDR3: CASSPSTGRQGLEQYF; DNA: TGTGCCAGCAGTCCCTCGACAGGCCGCCAAGGGCTCGAGCAGTACTTC; V: TRBV27; size: once; J: TRBJ2-7; D: NA
CDR3: CASSYPRDTGELFF; DNA: TGTGCCAGCAGTTACCCACGGGACACCGGGGAGCTGTTTTTT; V: TRBV6-6; size: NA; J: TRBJ2-2; D: NA
CDR3: CSAIVGQTQYF; DNA: TGCAGTGCGATAGTGGGCCAGACGCAGTATTTT; V: TRBV20-1; size: once; J: TRBJ2-3; D: NA
CDR3: CASSLTSEFQETQYF; DNA: TGTGCCAGCAGCTTGACTAGCGAGTTCCAAGAGACCCAGTACTTC; V: TRBV5-5; size: NA; J: TRBJ2-5; D: TRBD2
CDR3: CASSRLGQANTEAFF; DNA: TGTGCCAGCTCCCGCTTGGGACAAGCGAACACTGAAGCTTTCTTT; V: TRBV7-3; size: NA; J: TRBJ1-1; D: NA
CDR3: CASSVGRSDGYTF; DNA: TGTGCCAGCAGCGTGGGGAGATCGGATGGCTACACCTTC; V: TRBV9; size: once; J: TRBJ1-2; D: NA
CDR3: CAWRDWTGGQETQYF; DNA: TGTGCCTGGAGAGACTGGACAGGGGGCCAGGAGACCCAGTACTTC; V: TRBV30; size: NA; J: TRBJ2-5; D: TRBD1
CDR3: CASSLSTGGYGYTF; DNA: TGTGCCAGCAGTTTATCCACAGGGGGCTATGGCTACACCTTC; V: TRBV27; size: NA; J: TRBJ1-2; D: TRBD1
CDR3: CATEGFPGTGGARTYEQYF; DNA: TGTGCCACCGAGGGATTTCCCGGGACAGGGGGAGCCCGAACCTACGAGCAGTACTTC; V: TRBV6-4; size: NA; J: TRBJ2-7; D: TRBD1
CDR3: CASSYAEVRGYTF; DNA: TGTGCCAGTAGTTATGCTGAGGTACGGGGCTACACCTTC; V: TRBV19; size: NA; J: TRBJ1-2; D: NA
CDR3: CASSYRMGTEAFF; DNA: TGTGCCAGCAGCTACAGGATGGGCACTGAAGCTTTCTTT; V: TRBV14; size: NA; J: TRBJ1-1; D: NA
CDR3: CASGPYRENTEAFF; DNA: TGTGCTAGTGGTCCCTACAGGGAGAACACTGAAGCTTTCTTT; V: TRBV12-5; size: NA; J: TRBJ1-1; D: NA
CDR3: CASSGTGTYEQYF; DNA: TGTGCCAGCAGTGGGACAGGGACCTACGAGCAGTACTTC; V: TRBV6-5; size: NA; J: TRBJ2-7; D: TRBD1
CDR3: CASSVQGTQPQHF; DNA: TGTGCCAGCAGCGTCCAGGGTACTCAGCCCCAGCATTTT; V: TRBV9; size: NA; J: TRBJ1-5; D: NA
CDR3: CASSLGGDYYGYTF; DNA: TGCGCCAGCAGCTTGGGCGGAGACTATTATGGCTACACCTTC; V: TRBV5-1; size: NA; J: TRBJ1-2; D: NA
CDR3: CASGNPGQGYNEQFF; DNA: TGTGCTAGTGGTAACCCGGGACAGGGGTACAATGAGCAGTTCTTC; V: TRBV12-5; size: NA; J: TRBJ2-1; D: TRBD1
CDR3: CASSVGWGVGNEKLFF; DNA: TGTGCCAGCAGCGTCGGCTGGGGGGTCGGTAATGAAAAACTGTTTTTT; V: TRBV9; size: NA; J: TRBJ1-4; D: NA
CDR3: CASSQVLAGTSTDTQYF; DNA: TGCGCCAGCAGCCAAGTTTTAGCGGGGACTAGCACAGATACGCAGTATTTT; V: TRBV4-1; size: NA; J: TRBJ2-3; D: TRBD2
CDR3: CASSTTGAAGQGEAFF; DNA: TGCGCCAGCAGCACCACAGGGGCGGCCGGACAAGGTGAAGCTTTCTTT; V: TRBV5-1; size: once; J: TRBJ1-1; D: TRBD1
CDR3: CASSLESGYTF; DNA: TGTGCCAGCAGCCTAGAATCTGGCTACACCTTC; V: TRBV5-6; size: NA; J: TRBJ1-2; D: NA
CDR3: CASSYVGGGTDTQYF; DNA: TGTGCCAGCAGCTATGTGGGGGGGGGCACAGATACGCAGTATTTT; V: TRBV6-1; size: NA; J: TRBJ2-3; D: TRBD2
CDR3: CASSQDGWQRETQYF; DNA: TGCGCCAGCAGCCAAGATGGTTGGCAGAGGGAGACCCAGTACTTC; V: TRBV4-3; size: NA; J: TRBJ2-5; D: NA
CDR3: CASSQEHYAYGYTF; DNA: TGCGCCAGCAGCCAAGAACATTACGCCTATGGCTACACCTTC; V: TRBV4-3; size: NA; J: TRBJ1-2; D: NA
CDR3: CASSRRDRENTEAFF; DNA: TGCGCCAGCAGCCGGAGGGACAGGGAGAACACTGAAGCTTTCTTT; V: TRBV4-1; size: NA; J: TRBJ1-1; D: TRBD1
CDR3: CASSKTDDQPQHF; DNA: TGTGCCAGCAGTAAGACAGATGATCAGCCCCAGCATTTT; V: TRBV7-9; size: NA; J: TRBJ1-5; D: NA
CDR3: CASSADRGRGRTEAFF; DNA: TGTGCCAGCAGCGCGGACAGGGGAAGGGGAAGGACTGAAGCTTTCTTT; V: TRBV11-1; size: NA; J: TRBJ1-1; D: TRBD1
CDR3: CASSMRGQGLSEAFF; DNA: TGTGCCAGTAGTATGAGGGGACAGGGGCTCAGTGAAGCTTTCTTT; V: TRBV19; size: NA; J: TRBJ1-1; D: TRBD1
CDR3: CASSQDLGGEAGELFF; DNA: TGTGCCAGCAGCCAAGATTTAGGGGGGGAGGCCGGGGAGCTGTTTTTT; V: TRBV4-2; size: NA; J: TRBJ2-2; D: NA
CDR3: CASSQDRYYEQYF; DNA: TGCGCCAGCAGCCAAGACAGATACTACGAGCAGTACTTC; V: TRBV4-3; size: NA; J: TRBJ2-7; D: NA
CDR3: CASSKGGWDRNTEAFF; DNA: TGTGCCAGCAGCAAGGGGGGGTGGGATCGGAACACTGAAGCTTTCTTT; V: TRBV11-3; size: NA; J: TRBJ1-1; D: NA
CDR3: CTSNGGGALADTQYF; DNA: TGCACCAGCAACGGGGGGGGAGCTTTAGCAGATACGCAGTATTTT; V: TRBV1; size: NA; J: TRBJ2-3; D: NA
CDR3: CASRLTGNSGNTIYF; DNA: TGTGCCAGCAGGCTAACCGGGAACTCTGGAAACACCATATATTTT; V: TRBV6-1; size: NA; J: TRBJ1-3; D: NA
CDR3: CASSGSQGQEAFF; DNA: TGTGCCAGCAGCGGCAGTCAGGGTCAGGAAGCTTTCTTT; V: TRBV7-9; size: NA; J: TRBJ1-1; D: NA
CDR3: CASRKGGGSYNEQFF; DNA: TGTGCCAGCAGGAAGGGGGGGGGCTCCTACAATGAGCAGTTCTTC; V: TRBV6-5; size: once; J: TRBJ2-1; D: NA
CDR3: CASSQFDRASEQFF; DNA: TGTGCCAGCAGCCAGTTCGACAGGGCCAGTGAGCAGTTCTTC; V: TRBV4-2; size: NA; J: TRBJ2-1; D: TRBD1
CDR3: CASSQGRNIQYF; DNA: TGTGCCAGTAGTCAGGGGAGAAACATTCAGTACTTC; V: TRBV19; size: NA; J: TRBJ2-4; D: NA